What follows is one T cell receptor (beta chain) and its context. TCRdb keeps only in-frame clones here, not all; method: immunoSEQ multiplex PCR. The repertoire holds 150,000 to 200,000 clones, with around 80% as singletons. This entry belongs to a study of blood T cell repertoires in COVID-19. On the study more broadly: T cells, B-cell-depleted T cells, or PBMCs provided the cDNA or gDNA that served as material.

The V end lost 1 base, the J end lost 2 bases, and 10 bases lay between the germline ends. The germline V gene has CDR1 SGHVS and CDR2 FNYEAQ. This CDR3 contains 15 residues. V gene TRBV7-6 combines with J gene TRBJ2-3; D not certain. This clonotype was sampled from a woman aged 55-70 years with COVID-19, enrolled during active disease. Material for sequencing was peripheral blood. CDR3 residues: CASSLVNQATDTQYF. DNA of the CDR3: TGTGCCAGCAGCTTAGTTAACCAGGCCACAGATACGCAGTATTTT.